Detailed here is one TCR beta chain. Antigen specificity is unknown. The sample comes from a study of identifying expanded T cells in peripheral blood. Findings and limits, study-wide: Technical replicates showed roughly 1.2 changed clones; approximately two weeks about 16; four weeks 19. Two-week clone count variance significantly increased as total template count grew.

Germline CDR1 LNHDA, CDR2 SQIVND (reference sequence). The ends were cut back, 7 bases at V and 0 bases at J, with 12 bases in the middle. This CDR3 contains 14 residues. Collection occurred without any documented infections or immune events in donors. The data were produced by immunoSEQ multiplex PCR, yet TCRdb's version contains in-frame clones alone and is incomplete. This table holds roughly 130,000 clones, 75% to 90% found once. This sequence was found in a person between 18 and 75 years old in good health. The sequenced sample was blood. The chain joins TRBV19 to TRBJ1-1; possibly TRBD1 for D (5 bases). CDR3 DNA sequence: TGTGCCAGTAATGTCGGGGGTTTGAACACTGAAGCTTTCTTT. Its protein product is CASNVGGLNTEAFF. The full variable domain, rest sourced from reference TRBV19 and TRBJ1-1, is DGGITQSPKYLFRKEGQNVTLSCEQNLNHDAMYWYRQDPGQGLRLIYYSQIVNDFQKGDIAEGYSVSREKKESFPLTVTSAQKNPTAFYLCASNVGGLNTEAFFGQGTRLTVV.